These T cell receptor beta chains were read from a single sample in a study of blood T cell repertoires in COVID-19. Data came from immunoSEQ multiplex PCR; TCRdb stores just in-frame clones and leaves some out. This table holds roughly 120,000 clones, about 72% found once. The sample consisted of peripheral blood. The receptors originated from a woman aged 55-75 years with acute or convalescent COVID-19. Each CDR3 is given with its conserved first and last residue. D genes are given only for firm matches. Size is stated for part of the rows, as once, few or many counts, or as a class when the clone is expanded.

j_gene,abundance,v_gene,d_gene,CDR3aa,CDR3nt
TRBJ1-1,NA,TRBV30,NA,CAGSPGKTQAFF,TGTGCCGGATCGCCGGGTAAGACGCAAGCTTTCTTT
TRBJ1-1,NA,TRBV29-1,NA,CSVAGAMNTEAFF,TGCAGCGTCGCAGGGGCGATGAACACTGAAGCTTTCTTT
TRBJ2-1,NA,TRBV28,NA,CASRTGAYNEQFF,TGTGCCAGCAGGACGGGTGCCTACAATGAGCAGTTCTTC
TRBJ2-3,NA,TRBV5-8,NA,CASSPGEFTDTQYF,TGTGCCAGCAGCCCAGGGGAATTCACAGATACGCAGTATTTT
TRBJ2-7,NA,TRBV6-2/TRBV6-3,TRBD1,CASSAGGRWEQYF,TGTGCCAGCAGCGCAGGGGGTCGGTGGGAGCAGTACTTC
TRBJ1-2,NA,TRBV28,NA,CASSQGTGRSYGYTF,TGTGCCAGCAGTCAGGGAACAGGACGGAGCTATGGCTACACCTTC
TRBJ1-2,NA,TRBV4-3,NA,CASSQDLMTARLANYGYTF,TGCGCCAGCAGCCAAGACCTGATGACAGCCCGCTTAGCTAACTATGGCTACACCTTC
TRBJ2-5,NA,TRBV7-8,TRBD2,CASSLAAGGLNLQETQYF,TGTGCCAGCAGCTTAGCAGCGGGGGGCCTAAACTTACAAGAGACCCAGTACTTC
TRBJ2-1,NA,TRBV30,NA,CAWSVKFYRVKLLSYNEQFF,TGTGCCTGGAGTGTAAAGTTTTACAGGGTAAAACTTCTTTCCTACAATGAGCAGTTCTTC
TRBJ1-5,few,TRBV2,TRBD1,CASSVSEGQGFQPQHF,TGTGCCAGCAGCGTTAGTGAGGGACAGGGCTTTCAGCCCCAGCATTTT
TRBJ1-4,NA,TRBV6-5,NA,CASSRTVNEKLFF,TGTGCCAGCAGCCGGACAGTTAATGAAAAACTGTTTTTT
TRBJ2-7,NA,TRBV5-6,NA,CASSAGTVHSYEQYF,TGTGCCAGCAGCGCGGGGACTGTCCACTCCTACGAGCAGTACTTC
TRBJ2-2,NA,TRBV7-9,TRBD2,CASSMGLANTGELFF,TGTGCCAGCAGCATGGGACTAGCGAACACCGGGGAGCTGTTTTTT
TRBJ1-2,few,TRBV15,NA,CATSIAPSGGYGYTF,TGTGCCACCAGCATTGCCCCGTCGGGGGGCTATGGCTACACCTTC
TRBJ1-2,few,TRBV19,NA,CASRAGEVGGYTF,TGTGCCAGTCGCGCCGGGGAGGTTGGTGGCTACACCTTC
TRBJ2-1,NA,TRBV7-3,TRBD2,CASSLMALAGGPTNNEQFF,TGTGCCAGCAGCTTAATGGCCCTAGCGGGGGGCCCGACAAACAATGAGCAGTTCTTC
TRBJ1-2,NA,TRBV28,TRBD1,CASRPTDRAPTNYGYTF,TGTGCCAGCAGGCCCACCGACAGGGCCCCGACTAACTATGGCTACACCTTC
TRBJ2-1,NA,TRBV24-1,NA,CATSDLSVQFF,TGTGCCACCAGTGATTTGTCTGTGCAGTTCTTC
TRBJ1-5,NA,TRBV5-5,NA,CASSLGHTGNQPQHF,TGTGCCAGCAGCTTGGGACATACAGGCAATCAGCCCCAGCATTTT
TRBJ1-1,NA,TRBV5-1,NA,CASSIDSTTEAFF,TGCGCCAGCAGCATAGACAGTACCACTGAAGCTTTCTTT
TRBJ1-4,NA,TRBV19,NA,CASKLMTGLNEKLFF,TGTGCCAGTAAACTCATGACAGGCCTTAATGAAAAACTGTTTTTT
TRBJ1-5,NA,TRBV12-3/TRBV12-4,NA,CASSFSHQPQHF,TGTGCCAGCAGTTTTAGCCATCAGCCCCAGCATTTT
TRBJ1-1,NA,TRBV5-1,NA,CASSGLTGNTEAFF,TGCGCCAGCAGCGGACTGACTGGGAACACTGAAGCTTTCTTT
TRBJ1-2,NA,TRBV19,NA,CASRSSVAPPPRRYTF,TGTGCCAGTAGATCGAGTGTCGCTCCGCCCCCCCGTCGCTACACCTTC
TRBJ1-5,once,TRBV5-1,NA,CASSTGQGGQPQHF,TGCGCCAGCAGCACGGGACAAGGGGGTCAGCCCCAGCATTTT
TRBJ1-5,NA,TRBV6-5,NA,CASMRTPGEPQHF,TGTGCCAGCATGAGAACCCCCGGGGAGCCCCAGCATTTT
TRBJ1-6,few,TRBV2,TRBD1,CASSWGQGNSPLHF,TGTGCCAGCAGTTGGGGACAGGGCAATTCACCCCTCCACTTT
TRBJ2-5,NA,TRBV5-1,NA,CASSPRGIGYQETQYF,TGCGCCAGCAGCCCCAGGGGAATAGGGTACCAAGAGACCCAGTACTTC
TRBJ2-7,once,TRBV12-5,NA,CASGLDRASEQYF,TGTGCTAGTGGTTTGGACAGGGCCTCCGAGCAGTACTTC